A single sample gave rise to the 23 T cell receptor beta chains below, sequenced in a study of CD8 T cells in ankylosing spondylitis. TCRdb independently ran MiXCR on the 5' RACE reads; one entry per CDR3 protein. Of approximately 200,000 distinct CDR3 sequences listed, approximately 12% are singletons. The sequenced material came from blood, either unsorted or a sorted T cell fraction (not recorded which). Receptors were obtained from a female donor with ankylosing spondylitis or in good health (not recorded which).

This clonotype has at least ten counts. V usage is TRBV9 and J usage is TRBJ1-1, with D tentatively TRBD1 (5 bases). V shed 6 bases and J shed 10 bases, with 13 bases lying between them. This CDR3 is built from 11 residues. CDR1 is SGDLS and CDR2 is YYNGEE in the germline V gene. The CDR3 here is CASTGPGGAFF. CDR3 nucleotides: TGTGCCAGCACCGGTCCTGGGGGAGCTTTCTTT.

This clonotype was seen repeatedly, ten times or more. This rearrangement joins TRBV12-3 or TRBV12-4 to TRBJ1-2; D call uncertain. The CDR3 spans 12 residues. V was cut by 6 bases and J by 5 bases, with 10 bases left in between. The CDR3 DNA reads as TGTGCCAGCAGCCCATACAAGTATGGCTACACCTTC. Translating gives CASSPYKYGYTF.

This chain joins TRBV3-1 and TRBJ1-1; the D gene is possibly TRBD1 (6 bases). Germline V gene sequence: CDR1 LGHDT, CDR2 YNNKEL (reference sequence). There are 15 residues in the CDR3. Trimming took off 1 base at V and 4 bases at J, with 13 bases between the two ends. The CDR3 region has the DNA TGTGCCAGCAGCCAAGGGGGGGCGGGAGGCACTGAAGCTTTCTTT. It encodes CASSQGGAGGTEAFF. The full variable domain, with the rest looked up from reference TRBV3-1 and TRBJ1-1, is DTAVSQTPKYLVTQMGNDKSIKCEQNLGHDTMYWYKQDSKKFLKIMFSYNNKELIINETVPNRFSPKSPDKAHLNLHINSLELGDSAVYFCASSQGGAGGTEAFFGQGTRLTVV.

This rearrangement joins TRBV29-1 to TRBJ2-7, with D uncertain. Trimming shortened V by 4 bases and J by 0 bases, and 10 bases separated the two germline ends. The germline V gene encodes CDR1 SQVTM and CDR2 ANQGSEA. The CDR3 sequence is 13 residues long. CDR3 coding DNA: TGCAGCGTTGGGCAGGCAAGCTCCTACGAGCAGTACTTC. Translating it yields CSVGQASSYEQYF.

The CDR3 is CARTGTEQYF. CDR3 in DNA: TGCGCCAGGACCGGGACCGAGCAGTACTTC. The rearrangement uses TRBV5-1 and TRBJ2-7; either TRBD1 or TRBD2 may fit D (5 bases each). The CDR3 length is 10 residues. The V gene lost 8 bases and the J gene lost 6 bases, with 9 bases spanning the gap. The germline gives CDR1 SGHRS, CDR2 YFSETQ. Using reference TRBV5-1 and TRBJ2-7 for the parts outside the CDR3, the full variable domain is KAGVTQTPRYLIKTRGQQVTLSCSPISGHRSVSWYQQTPGQGLQFLFEYFSETQRNKGNFPGRFSGRQFSNSRSEMNVSTLELGDSALYLCARTGTEQYFGPGTRLTVT.

This chain connects TRBV29-1 to TRBJ2-7; 7 bases match TRBD2. This CDR3 spans 14 amino acids. Germline CDR1 reads SQVTM; CDR2 reads ANQGSEA. V was pared by 6 bases and J by 1 base, with 9 bases of the junction left unmatched. The CDR3 loop reads CSVATSSLSYEQYF. DNA for the CDR3: TGCAGCGTGGCGACTAGCAGCCTGTCCTACGAGCAGTACTTC.

About this clonotype: Sequence at one end of the junction differs from germline and may be a read error. This chain connects TRBV20-1 to TRBJ2-5, with TRBD2 matching over 7 bases. In germline, CDR1 is DFQATT, CDR2 SNEGSKA (reference sequence). The CDR3 spans 14 residues. Written as DNA, the CDR3 is TGCAGTGCGGGAGCGAGCGGGATGACAGAGACCCAGTCCTTC. It yields the protein CSAGASGMTETQSF.

This clonotype was recorded many times. V is TRBV5-1 and J is TRBJ2-7; unclear D gene. V gave up 3 bases and J gave up 5 bases, with 15 bases separating them. The CDR3 contains 14 residues. Germline assignment: CDR1 SGHRS and CDR2 YFSETQ. CDR3 nucleotide sequence: TGCGCCAGCAGCTCTGGTATCAGTGGGGACGAGCAGTACTTC. Protein: CASSSGISGDEQYF.

The rearrangement joins TRBV12-3 or TRBV12-4 to TRBJ1-1; D remains unclear. Trimming took off 6 bases at V and 2 bases at J, with 10 bases between the two ends. CDR3 size: 13 residues. This CDR3 reads CASRFRANTEAFF. The CDR3 DNA sequence: TGTGCCAGCAGATTTCGGGCCAACACTGAAGCTTTCTTT.

The chain has TRBV11-3 and TRBJ2-7; the match to TRBD1 covers 9 bases. The CDR3 is 17 residues long. Looked up from germline, CDR1 is SGHNT and CDR2 is YENEEA. V was pared by 0 bases and J by 7 bases, with 13 bases of the junction left unmatched. The CDR3 DNA reads TGTGCCAGCAGCTTAGATCCCTCTTGGGGGACAGGGCAAGAGCAGTACTTC. This sequence encodes CASSLDPSWGTGQEQYF.

In this sample, this clonotype turned up many times. This chain connects TRBV12-3 or TRBV12-4 to TRBJ2-5, with TRBD2 identical over 9 bases. V lost 8 bases, J lost 4 bases, and 8 bases stayed unmatched. The CDR3 consists of 14 residues. CDR3 protein: CASGLAGVAETQYF. As DNA, the CDR3 is TGTGCCAGCGGATTAGCGGGAGTCGCAGAGACCCAGTACTTC.

There are many counts of this clonotype. The V call is TRBV6-5, the J call TRBJ2-3; no reliable D call. The CDR3 runs 14 residues. Trimming shortened V by 0 bases and J by 0 bases, and 4 bases separated the two germline ends. In germline, CDR1 is MNHEY, CDR2 SVGAGI. CDR3 region: CASSYSSSTDTQYF. CDR3 sequence (DNA): TGTGCCAGCAGTTACTCGAGTAGCACAGATACGCAGTATTTT.

This clonotype has at least ten counts. V gene TRBV5-1 combines with J gene TRBJ1-5; 8 bases agree with TRBD1. Germline CDR1 reads SGHRS; CDR2 reads YFSETQ. Trimming removed 0 bases from V and 7 bases from J; junction bases left unmatched: 6. CDR3 length: 15 residues. In DNA, the CDR3 is TGCGCCAGCAGCTTGGCCGGACAGGGAGGGCAGCCCCAGCATTTT. The encoded protein is CASSLAGQGGQPQHF.

This clonotype was observed at least ten times. The V and J genes are TRBV28 and TRBJ1-2, with D unclear. The V end lost 3 bases, the J end lost 7 bases, and 12 bases lay between the germline ends. Germline V CDR1 and CDR2: MDHEN, SYDVKM. The CDR3 consists of 13 residues. CDR3 region: CASSFGPAAGYTF. The CDR3, as DNA: TGTGCCAGCAGTTTCGGACCCGCGGCTGGCTACACCTTC.

The J gene is TRBJ2-2, the V gene TRBV5-6, with D possibly called TRBD1 or TRBD2 (5 bases each). This CDR3 is built from 16 residues. Germline V gene data show CDR1 as SGHDT and CDR2 as YYEEEE. Trimming took 3 bases from V and 3 from J, leaving 15 bases between them. This CDR3 reads CASSSPGTQYTGELFF. The CDR3 DNA is TGTGCCAGCAGCTCTCCTGGGACCCAGTACACCGGGGAGCTGTTTTTT.

This clonotype was picked up a small number of times. This chain links TRBV7-9 with TRBJ1-1; D may be TRBD1 (5 bases). Trimming stripped 11 bases from V and 6 bases from J, with 19 bases between. In germline, CDR1 is SEHNR, CDR2 FQNEAQ (reference sequence). The CDR3 consists of 13 residues. In nucleotides, the CDR3 is TGTGCCGGGGGACCCGGGTCTTCTCCTGAAGCTTTCTTT. This encodes CAGGPGSSPEAFF.

With regard to this clonotype: Germline and junction disagree at one end, which may indicate a read error. The chain has TRBV20-1 and TRBJ2-7, with TRBD2 matching 10 bases. The CDR3 is made up of 15 amino acids. The V gene's germline CDR1 is DFQATT and CDR2 SNEGSKA (reference sequence). CDR3 in DNA: TGCAGTGCTAGCCGCTTCCGGACTAGCGGACAGGTAGATCTCTTC. Amino acids: CSASRFRTSGQVDLF.

V gene TRBV5-1 combines with J gene TRBJ2-2, with TRBD1 identical over 9 bases. Per the germline V gene, CDR1 is SGHRS and CDR2 is YFSETQ. There are 15 residues in the CDR3. The J segment lost 0 bases and the V segment lost 7 bases, leaving 4 bases of the junction unmatched. The CDR3 DNA follows: TGCGCCAGCGCGAGGACAGGGGCGAACACCGGGGAGCTGTTTTTT. Protein: CASARTGANTGELFF.

To note about this clonotype: This could be a read error, since a much larger clone is one nucleotide away. The rearrangement joins TRBV6-2 or TRBV6-3 to TRBJ2-1, with TRBD2 matching over 14 bases. This CDR3 has 17 residues. Germline V gives CDR1 MNHEY, CDR2 SVGEGT. J was trimmed by 9 bases and V by 2 bases; bases with no gene match: 9. CDR3 DNA: TGTGCCAGCAGTTACGAGACTAGCGGGAGGGATAACACTGAGCAGTTCTTC. Amino acid sequence: CASSYETSGRDNTEQFF.

This clonotype came up a few times. This rearrangement joins TRBV5-1 to TRBJ2-2; the match to TRBD2 covers 10 bases. This CDR3 has 17 residues. With 0 bases clipped from V and 2 bases from J, the junction kept 4 bases outside the gene matches. CDR1 is SGHRS and CDR2 is YFSETQ in the germline V gene. CDR3 residues: CASSLALAGVNTGELFF. The CDR3 DNA reads as TGCGCCAGCAGCTTGGCTCTAGCGGGAGTTAACACCGGGGAGCTGTTTTTT.

This clonotype was seen repeatedly, ten times or more. The chain is built from TRBV12-3 or TRBV12-4 and TRBJ1-6; D ambiguous. There are 15 residues in the CDR3. Trimming removed 5 bases at V and 0 bases at J, with 8 bases between. The DNA of the CDR3 is TGTGCCAGCAGTCGGGCTGCCTCCTATAATTCACCCCTCCACTTT. This gives the protein CASSRAASYNSPLHF.

This clonotype was picked up a small number of times. The chain has TRBV6-1 and TRBJ2-1; the D gene is possibly TRBD2 (6 bases). Trimming removed 6 bases from V and 3 bases from J, with 21 bases in between. There are 17 residues in the CDR3. Germline CDR1 and CDR2: MNHNS and SASEGT. The chain's CDR3 is CASRSSDRGLFYNEQFF. CDR3 sequence (DNA): TGTGCCAGCAGGTCCAGCGACCGGGGGTTATTCTACAATGAGCAGTTCTTC.

At least ten counts were recorded for this clonotype. The rearrangement uses TRBV2 and TRBJ2-7; the D call may be TRBD1 or TRBD2 (6 bases each). V lost 0 bases to trimming and J lost 2 bases, with 11 bases between them. CDR1 is SNHLY and CDR2 is FYNNEI in the germline V gene. The CDR3 extends over 15 amino acids. CDR3 nucleotides: TGTGCCAGCAGTGAAGCCCGGGGGCCAACCTACGAGCAGTACTTC. As protein: CASSEARGPTYEQYF. The entire variable domain, with the rest obtained from reference TRBV2 and TRBJ2-7, is as follows: EPEVTQTPSHQVTQMGQEVILRCVPISNHLYFYWYRQILGQKVEFLVSFYNNEISEKSEIFDDQFSVERPDGSNFTLKIRSTKLEDSAMYFCASSEARGPTYEQYFGPGTRLTVT.